This T cell receptor (beta chain) was retrieved from a study of CD8 T cells in ankylosing spondylitis. Quantitative barcoded 5'-RACE was used to prepare TCR beta libraries. MiXCR, run by TCRdb on the 5' RACE reads, gives a single entry per CDR3 protein. The sample comprises about 42,000 distinct CDR3 sequences, about 2.5% of which are singletons, and about 4.8% rests with the top ten. This clonotype was seen repeatedly, ten times or more. Its target is not known. General study findings and limits: Ankylosing spondylitis blood appeared to carry a characteristic TCR beta motif of roughly 8 highly homologous variants. Disease-associated clones were CD8+ and fairly uncommon in peripheral blood.

The CDR3 totals 15 residues. V trimming: 3 bases; J trimming: 2 bases; junction bases outside the gene matches: 5. CDR1 SGDLS and CDR2 YYNGEE come from the germline V gene. This rearrangement joins TRBV9 to TRBJ2-5, with 9 bases that match TRBD1. The TCR comes from a male donor with ankylosing spondylitis or in good health (not recorded which). The sample comprised blood, either unsorted or a sorted T cell fraction (not recorded which). CDR3: CASSANDRGQETQYF. Written as DNA, the CDR3 is TGTGCCAGCAGCGCCAACGACAGGGGGCAAGAGACCCAGTACTTC. Full variable domain (remainder filled in from reference TRBV9 and TRBJ2-5): DSGVTQTPKHLITATGQRVTLRCSPRSGDLSVYWYQQSLDQGLQFLIQYYNGEERAKGNILERFSAQQFPDLHSELNLSSLELGDSALYFCASSANDRGQETQYFGPGTRLLVL.